These T cell receptor beta chains were read from a single sample in a study of TIL therapy for anti-PD-1-resistant metastatic lung cancer. The data were produced by immunoSEQ multiplex PCR, yet TCRdb's version contains in-frame clones alone and is incomplete. Of more than 15,000 clones listed, 60% to 80% were seen once; the top ten hold around 7%. The sequencing used blood, collected at baseline. Receptor source: a person aged 25 to 80 with non-small cell lung cancer. Each CDR3 is given with its conserved first and last residue. D genes are given only for firm matches. Clone sizes are given selectively: once, few, many, or a class where the clone is expanded.

TRBJ2-1 TRBD1 NA TRBV7-2 CASSLALTGNEQFF
TRBJ1-2 TRBD1 few TRBV12-5 CASGDRGRSKGYTF
TRBJ1-5 NA few TRBV5-6 CASSFSHTGINQPQHF
TRBJ2-5 NA NA TRBV11-3 CASSPPGGGQVETQYF
TRBJ2-5 TRBD2 NA TRBV15 CATSRELAGGEETQYF
TRBJ2-7 NA NA TRBV27 CASSLGRSYEQYF
TRBJ2-2 TRBD1 NA TRBV2 CASSEATGTGYIRNTGELFF
TRBJ2-7 NA NA TRBV7-9 CASSPRDGYEQYF
TRBJ1-6 TRBD1 few TRBV27 CASSFLISGGGPNSPLHF
TRBJ2-5 TRBD1 NA TRBV6-5 CASRPGQNQETQYF
TRBJ2-1 TRBD2 NA TRBV5-1 CASSISGRGDCEQFF
TRBJ2-7 NA NA TRBV14 CASSHRRRVYEQYF
TRBJ1-6 NA NA TRBV14 CASSQSGFSPLHF
TRBJ2-1 TRBD1 NA TRBV6-2/TRBV6-3 CASSYSKGPRGEQFF
TRBJ1-2 TRBD1 NA TRBV27 CASSLKGAYGYTF
TRBJ1-2 TRBD1 few TRBV18 CASSQITGERTF
TRBJ2-1 TRBD2 NA TRBV6-2/TRBV6-3 CASSHPGLAGIGRSYNEQFF
TRBJ2-7 NA few TRBV14 CASSRGPYEQYF
TRBJ1-1 TRBD1 NA TRBV20-1 CSASPQGQGILEEAFF
TRBJ2-3 TRBD2 NA TRBV18 CASSTGTSGSTDTQYF
TRBJ2-2 NA NA TRBV5-1 CASQTRISGELFF
TRBJ2-7 NA NA TRBV6-5 CASSEGQGRKNEQYF
TRBJ2-7 TRBD1 NA TRBV27 CATASTGTVEYF